This passage covers 13 T cell receptor beta chains from one sample sequenced in a study of shared clonotypes between healthy human individuals. The protocol was immunoSEQ multiplex PCR, while the TCRdb copy is restricted to in-frame clones and leaves out a portion. The table records hundreds of thousands of clones, around two thirds of them present only once. The sample consisted of memory CD4+ T cells sorted from blood. Subset in this sample: CD45RA-negative fraction. Source of these receptors: a woman younger than 45 in good health.

As to this clone: Other nucleotide sequences in the sample specify the same CDR3. This chain joins TRBV2 and TRBJ1-2; 7 nucleotides agree with TRBD1. V shed 3 bases, J shed 2 bases, and the junction held 3 bases outside the gene matches. Germline V gives CDR1 SNHLY, CDR2 FYNNEI. This CDR3 contains 14 residues. CDR3 coding DNA: TGTGCCAGCAGTGAGAGGGGACAGAACTATGGCTACACCTTC. This translates into CASSERGQNYGYTF.

The V and J genes are TRBV6-5 and TRBJ1-2; 8 bases are a match to TRBD1. The CDR3 runs 13 residues. V dropped 6 bases and J dropped 3; count of bases not matched to a gene: 3. Germline values: CDR1 MNHEY, CDR2 SVGAGI. CDR3 loop: CASRIQGDYGYTF. Here the CDR3 DNA reads TGTGCCAGCAGGATACAGGGGGACTATGGCTACACCTTC.

As to this clone: This sample includes further DNA sequences coding for the same CDR3. The chain employs TRBV13 and TRBJ1-1; the D is unclear. CDR1 is PRHDT and CDR2 is FYEKMQ in the germline V gene (reference sequence). CDR3 size: 13 residues. V was clipped by 2 bases and J by 2 bases, with 6 bases between them. The CDR3 region is CASSLRENTEAFF. DNA of the CDR3: TGTGCCAGCAGCTTAAGAGAAAACACTGAAGCTTTCTTT.

This chain uses TRBV5-6 with TRBJ2-2; D may be TRBD1 or TRBD2 (5 bases each). This CDR3 region has 17 residues. Germline CDR1 is SGHDT and CDR2 is YYEEEE. Trimming stripped 4 bases from V and 6 bases from J, with 22 bases between. Here the CDR3 reads CASSRPGTAKSAGELFF. DNA for the CDR3: TGTGCCAGCAGCCGGCCGGGGACGGCGAAGAGCGCCGGGGAGCTGTTTTTT.

V and J are TRBV7-9 and TRBJ1-2, with 8 nucleotides matching TRBD1. From germline, CDR1 is SEHNR and CDR2 FQNEAQ (reference sequence). Trimming at V came to 3 bases and at J to 6 bases, leaving 3 bases not matched to a gene. This CDR3 is built from 13 residues. The CDR3, as DNA: TGTGCCAGCAGCTTGTCAGGGGGCAATGGCTACACCTTC. As protein: CASSLSGGNGYTF.

The rearrangement joins TRBV19 to TRBJ1-1; the D gene is possibly TRBD1 (5 bases). CDR3 length equals 17 residues. Deletions cut 3 bases from V and 0 bases from J, with 17 bases between. CDR1 is LNHDA, CDR2 SQIVND, per germline (reference sequence). The CDR3 spells CASSMRRQGGVNTEAFF. CDR3 bases: TGTGCCAGTAGTATGCGAAGGCAGGGAGGTGTGAACACTGAAGCTTTCTTT.

This clone was seen a handful of times. V usage is TRBV5-1 and J usage is TRBJ2-7; 10 positions agree with TRBD2. Germline V gene data show CDR1 as SGHRS and CDR2 as YFSETQ. V lost 5 bases, J lost 2 bases, and 13 bases stayed unmatched. This CDR3 contains 17 residues. The CDR3, as DNA: TGCGCCAGCAGTCTACTAGCGGGGAGTCGCGGCGCCTACGAGCAGTACTTC. It codes for CASSLLAGSRGAYEQYF. The variable domain in full, with the rest retrieved from reference TRBV5-1 and TRBJ2-7, is KAGVTQTPRYLIKTRGQQVTLSCSPISGHRSVSWYQQTPGQGLQFLFEYFSETQRNKGNFPGRFSGRQFSNSRSEMNVSTLELGDSALYLCASSLLAGSRGAYEQYFGPGTRLTVT.

The CDR3 nucleotides are TGTGCCAGTAGTATAGGCCAGCAAGCAGCCATTCAGTACTTC. Its protein product is CASSIGQQAAIQYF. This chain connects TRBV19 to TRBJ2-4; D is unresolved. CDR3 length: 14 amino acids. V lost 1 base to trimming and J lost 9 bases, with 13 bases between them. Germline V gene lookup returns CDR1 LNHDA and CDR2 SQIVND (reference sequence).

V is TRBV29-1 and J is TRBJ1-5; 11 positions agree with TRBD1. CDR3 size: 13 residues. The germline CDR1 and CDR2 sequences are SQVTM and ANQGSEA. V lost 7 bases to trimming and J lost 6 bases; unmatched junction nucleotides: 5. In nucleotides, the CDR3 is TGCAGCGGAGGACAGGGGGCAGGTCAGCCCCAGCATTTT. It specifies CSGGQGAGQPQHF.

In the case of this clone: The junction shows a germline mismatch at one end, possibly a read error. The chain has TRBV28 and TRBJ1-2, with D perhaps matching TRBD1 (5 bases). The CDR3 loop spans 12 amino acids. CDR1 MDHEN and CDR2 SYDVKM come from the germline V gene. CDR3 coding DNA: TGTGCCAGCAGTACACCTACGACAGCATATTCCTTC. This sequence encodes CASSTPTTAYSF.

The chain is built from TRBV5-1 and TRBJ2-1; 9 nucleotides align to TRBD2. Germline lookup yields CDR1 SGHRS and CDR2 YFSETQ. This CDR3 has 15 residues. After removal of 2 bases from V and 7 bases from J, the junction contained 7 bases not matched to a gene. The CDR3 loop is CASSLGTSRGNEQFF. CDR3 in DNA: TGCGCCAGCAGCTTAGGGACTAGCAGAGGAAATGAGCAGTTCTTC.

Concerning this clone: A read error is possible here, since a much larger clone lies one base away. The V call is TRBV7-2, the J call TRBJ2-1, with 9 bases that match TRBD2. CDR3 length equals 14 residues. V was clipped by 4 bases and J by 2 bases; unmatched bases: 0. The germline CDR1 and CDR2 sequences are SGHTA and FQGNSA. The CDR3 DNA is TGTGCCAGCAGCTCTAGCGGGACCTACAATGAGCAGTTCTTC. It codes for CASSSSGTYNEQFF.

The chain links TRBV11-2 to TRBJ2-5; 10 nucleotides agree with TRBD2. The CDR3 totals 16 residues. Germline CDR1 reads SGHAT; CDR2 reads FQNNGV. The V gene end was trimmed by 5 bases and the J gene end by 4 bases; junction bases not matched to a gene: 10. CDR3 protein: CASSQTSGMLGETQYF. The CDR3 region has the DNA TGTGCCAGCAGCCAAACTAGCGGGATGTTGGGAGAGACCCAGTACTTC.